This passage covers 15 T cell receptor beta chains from one sample sequenced in a study of blood T cell repertoires in COVID-19. Measured with immunoSEQ multiplex PCR; TCRdb has only the in-frame clones, and not every one. The table lists approximately 27,000 clones, roughly 89% of them singletons. The sequencing input was peripheral blood. Receptors were obtained from a human donor with acute or convalescent COVID-19. The donor label of this sample is uncertain.

The V and J genes are TRBV4-1 and TRBJ1-1, with D uncertain. The V gene's germline CDR1 is MGHRA and CDR2 YSYEKL. V was clipped by 1 base and J by 7 bases, with 10 bases between them. The CDR3 is made up of 13 amino acids. The CDR3 DNA is TGCGCCAGCAGCCAAGTCCCCCGGAGTGAAGCTTTCTTT. Translating it yields CASSQVPRSEAFF.

The chain's CDR3 is CASTPQRARTGELFF. In DNA form, the CDR3 reads TGTGCCAGCACCCCCCAGCGGGCTCGAACCGGGGAGCTGTTTTTT. The chain uses TRBV9 and TRBJ2-2, with a weak D call TRBD2 (6 bases). V was clipped by 6 bases and J by 5 bases, with 17 bases between them. CDR3 length: 15 residues. Germline V CDR1 and CDR2: SGDLS, YYNGEE.

This clone has more than one count but fewer than ten. CDR3 protein: CAISESGQGYGTQYF. The CDR3 DNA follows: TGTGCCATCAGTGAGTCTGGGCAGGGGTACGGTACGCAGTATTTT. The rearrangement links TRBV10-3 to TRBJ2-3; possible D gene TRBD1, 6 bases. Germline assignment: CDR1 ENHRY and CDR2 SYGVKD. V was clipped by 0 bases and J by 8 bases, with 15 bases between them. This CDR3 contains 15 residues.

This chain uses TRBV27 with TRBJ2-1; D is unclear. Germline V gives CDR1 MNHEY, CDR2 SMNVEV (reference sequence). CDR3 size: 16 residues. Trimming shortened V by 3 bases and J by 1 base, and 13 bases separated the two germline ends. The CDR3 coding sequence is TGTGCCAGCAGTTTGGGCAGCTTACCTTCCTACAATGAGCAGTTCTTC. Amino acids: CASSLGSLPSYNEQFF.

The V and J genes are TRBV28 and TRBJ2-7; 7 bases match TRBD1. The trim removed 6 bases at V and 1 base at J, leaving 3 bases unmatched. This CDR3 region has 13 residues. CDR1 and CDR2 from the germline V gene are MDHEN and SYDVKM. The CDR3, as DNA: TGTGCCAGCAGCCAGGGGGTATCCTACGAGCAGTACTTC. As protein: CASSQGVSYEQYF.

The V call is TRBV5-1, the J call TRBJ1-1; TRBD1 aligns across 8 bases. The CDR3 covers 12 residues. Germline V gives CDR1 SGHRS, CDR2 YFSETQ. Trimming removed 3 bases from V and 11 bases from J; junction bases left unmatched: 6. The CDR3 loop reads CASSYGQGRAFF. The DNA for the CDR3 is TGCGCCAGCAGCTACGGACAGGGACGGGCTTTCTTT.

This chain links TRBV9 with TRBJ2-2; TRBD2 matches at 14 bases. This CDR3 comprises 17 residues. V gave up 4 bases and J gave up 1 base; unmatched junction bases: 3. Germline CDR1 is SGDLS and CDR2 is YYNGEE. CDR3: CASSPGLAGENTGELFF. CDR3 DNA sequence: TGTGCCAGCAGCCCGGGACTAGCGGGGGAGAACACCGGGGAGCTGTTTTTT.

The chain is built from TRBV24-1 and TRBJ2-3, with D maybe TRBD1 (5 bases). The germline V gene has CDR1 KGHDR and CDR2 SFDVKD. Trimming removed 7 bases at V and 3 bases at J, with 19 bases between. The CDR3 runs to 16 residues. CDR3 sequence: CATSPPPGSGTDTQYF. CDR3 nucleotides: TGTGCCACCAGCCCGCCACCAGGGTCCGGGACAGATACGCAGTATTTT.

This clone appeared a single time. This chain joins TRBV19 and TRBJ2-7; TRBD2 agrees at 7 bases. The V gene's germline CDR1 is LNHDA and CDR2 SQIVND (reference sequence). This CDR3 spans 16 amino acids. V dropped 4 bases and J dropped 5; count of bases not matched to a gene: 14. This CDR3 reads CASSTHEAGSGNEQYF. The CDR3 DNA reads TGTGCCAGTAGTACCCACGAAGCGGGATCGGGCAACGAGCAGTACTTC.

This chain uses TRBV19 with TRBJ2-1; weak D call: TRBD2 (6 bases). Trimming left V 8 bases short and J 3 bases short, with 8 bases between. Per germline, CDR1 LNHDA and CDR2 SQIVND (reference sequence). CDR3 length: 12 amino acids. The CDR3 region is CASSGVYNEQFF. Written as DNA, the CDR3 is TGTGCCAGTTCGGGGGTCTACAATGAGCAGTTCTTC. Filled out from reference TRBV19 and TRBJ2-1, the complete variable domain reads DGGITQSPKYLFRKEGQNVTLSCEQNLNHDAMYWYRQDPGQGLRLIYYSQIVNDFQKGDIAEGYSVSREKKESFPLTVTSAQKNPTAFYLCASSGVYNEQFFGPGTRLTVL.

The V gene is TRBV24-1, the J gene TRBJ2-5; maybe TRBD1 (6 bases). In germline, CDR1 is KGHDR, CDR2 SFDVKD. Trimming pared 4 bases from V and 4 bases from J, leaving 15 bases between. The CDR3 contains 15 residues. This chain's CDR3 is CATSDPLAGVETQYF. The CDR3, as DNA: TGTGCCACCAGTGACCCCCTAGCAGGGGTAGAGACCCAGTACTTC.

This sequence joins TRBV7-9 and TRBJ2-1, with D maybe TRBD2 (6 bases). CDR1 is SEHNR and CDR2 is FQNEAQ in the germline V gene (reference sequence). This CDR3 contains 17 residues. V lost 1 base and J lost 3, with 16 bases in between. The CDR3 protein is CASSLEQGLPSYNEQFF. Here the CDR3 DNA reads TGTGCCAGCAGCTTAGAGCAGGGACTCCCCAGCTACAATGAGCAGTTCTTC.

This clone has only one observation. This chain joins TRBV5-1 and TRBJ2-2; 9 nucleotides agree with TRBD1. Germline trimming cut 4 bases from V and 4 bases from J; bases unmatched to any gene: 8. CDR1 is SGHRS and CDR2 is YFSETQ in the germline V gene. CDR3 size: 16 residues. The CDR3 DNA is TGCGCCAGCAGCAACCGGGACAGGGCGGGCACCGGGGAGCTGTTTTTT. The encoded protein is CASSNRDRAGTGELFF.

The chain combines TRBV2 with TRBJ2-3, with 7 nucleotides matching TRBD1. The CDR3 loop spans 14 amino acids. V was pared by 1 base and J by 7 bases, with 5 bases of the junction left unmatched. Germline assignment: CDR1 SNHLY and CDR2 FYNNEI. CDR3 nucleotide sequence: TGTGCCAGCAGTGAAGATTGGGGACAGAATACGCAGTATTTT. Its translation: CASSEDWGQNTQYF.

The rearrangement joins TRBV18 to TRBJ2-5; TRBD1 aligns across 9 bases. Germline V gene data show CDR1 as KGHSH and CDR2 as LQKENI. The CDR3 contains 15 residues. V was clipped by 1 base and J by 4 bases; unmatched bases: 4. The CDR3 DNA reads TGTGCCAGCTCACCACGGACAGGGGACCCAGAGACCCAGTACTTC. This translates into CASSPRTGDPETQYF.